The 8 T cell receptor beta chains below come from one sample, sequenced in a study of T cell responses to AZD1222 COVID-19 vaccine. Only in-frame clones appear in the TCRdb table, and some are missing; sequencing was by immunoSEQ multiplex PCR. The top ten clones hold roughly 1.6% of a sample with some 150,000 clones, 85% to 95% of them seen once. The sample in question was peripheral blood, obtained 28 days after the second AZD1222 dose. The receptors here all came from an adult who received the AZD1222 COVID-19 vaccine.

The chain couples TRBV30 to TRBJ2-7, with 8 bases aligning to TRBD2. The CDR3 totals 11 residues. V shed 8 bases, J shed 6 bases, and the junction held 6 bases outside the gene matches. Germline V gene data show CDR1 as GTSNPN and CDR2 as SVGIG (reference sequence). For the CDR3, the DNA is TGTGCCGTAAGCGGGGGTCTCGAGCAGTACTTC. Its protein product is CAVSGGLEQYF.

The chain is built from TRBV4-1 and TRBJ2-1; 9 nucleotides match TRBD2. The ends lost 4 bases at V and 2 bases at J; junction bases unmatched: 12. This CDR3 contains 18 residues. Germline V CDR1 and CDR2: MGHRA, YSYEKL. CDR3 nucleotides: TGCGCCAGCAGCCCAAGTATGTTACTAGCGGGTCCCTACAATGAGCAGTTCTTC. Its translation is CASSPSMLLAGPYNEQFF.

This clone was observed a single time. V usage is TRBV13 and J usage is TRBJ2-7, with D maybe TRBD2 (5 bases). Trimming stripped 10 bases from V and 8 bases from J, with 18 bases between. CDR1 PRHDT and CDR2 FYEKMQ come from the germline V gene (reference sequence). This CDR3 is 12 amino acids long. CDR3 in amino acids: CATNLEGMKQYF. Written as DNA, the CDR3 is TGTGCCACCAACCTCGAGGGAATGAAGCAGTACTTC.

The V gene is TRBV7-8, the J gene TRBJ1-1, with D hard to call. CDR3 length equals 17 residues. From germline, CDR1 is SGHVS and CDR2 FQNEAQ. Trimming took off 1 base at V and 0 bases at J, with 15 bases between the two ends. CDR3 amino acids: CASSLEVGAGLNTEAFF. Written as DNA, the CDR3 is TGTGCCAGCAGCTTAGAAGTGGGAGCAGGCTTGAACACTGAAGCTTTCTTT. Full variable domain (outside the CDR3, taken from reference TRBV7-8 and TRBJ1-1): GAGVSQSPRYKVAKRGQDVALRCDPISGHVSLFWYQQALGQGPEFLTYFQNEAQLDKSGLPSDRFFAERPEGSVSTLKIQRTQQEDSAVYLCASSLEVGAGLNTEAFFGQGTRLTVV.

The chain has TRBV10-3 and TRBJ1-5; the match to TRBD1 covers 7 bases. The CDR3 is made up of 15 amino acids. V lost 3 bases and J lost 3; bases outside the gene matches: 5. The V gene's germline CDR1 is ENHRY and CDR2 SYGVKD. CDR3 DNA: TGTGCCATCAGTGATTCGGGACAGTACAATCAGCCCCAGCATTTT. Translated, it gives CAISDSGQYNQPQHF.

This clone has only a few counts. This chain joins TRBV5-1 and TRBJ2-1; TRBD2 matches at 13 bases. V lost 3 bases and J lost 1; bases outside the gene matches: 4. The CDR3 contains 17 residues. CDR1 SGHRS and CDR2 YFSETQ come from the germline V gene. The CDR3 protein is CASSWTSGSPSYNEQFF. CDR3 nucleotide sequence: TGCGCCAGCAGCTGGACTAGCGGGAGCCCATCCTACAATGAGCAGTTCTTC.

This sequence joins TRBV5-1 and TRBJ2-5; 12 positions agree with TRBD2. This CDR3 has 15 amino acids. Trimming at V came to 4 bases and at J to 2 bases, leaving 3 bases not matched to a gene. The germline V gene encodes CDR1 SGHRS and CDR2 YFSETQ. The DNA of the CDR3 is TGCGCCAGCAGCGACGGACTAGCGGGGCAAGAGACCCAGTACTTC. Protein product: CASSDGLAGQETQYF.

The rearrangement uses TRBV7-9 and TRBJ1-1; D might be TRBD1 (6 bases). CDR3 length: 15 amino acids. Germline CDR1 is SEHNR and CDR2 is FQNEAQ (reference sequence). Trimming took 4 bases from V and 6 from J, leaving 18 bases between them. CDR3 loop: CASSSRGIPGAEAFF. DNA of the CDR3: TGTGCCAGCAGCTCTAGAGGGATCCCAGGGGCTGAAGCTTTCTTT.